Presented here are 18 T cell receptor beta chains from one specimen sequenced in a study of OX40 agonist ivuxolimab in advanced cancers. Sequenced by immunoSEQ multiplex PCR; TCRdb stores in-frame clones only, minus some. Of tens of thousands of clones listed, roughly 90% are singletons. This specimen was CD4+ or CD8+ T cells sorted from blood, taken in a trial of the OX40 agonist ivuxolimab. Every receptor here comes from an adult with an advanced solid tumor such as melanoma, head and neck, liver or kidney cancer.

This clone has only a few counts. The V and J genes are TRBV7-9 and TRBJ1-2, with TRBD1 as a possible D gene (6 bases). Germline values: CDR1 SEHNR, CDR2 FQNEAQ (reference sequence). This CDR3 has 14 amino acids. V was clipped by 5 bases and J by 10 bases, with 20 bases between them. The CDR3, as DNA: TGTGCCAGCAGCCCCCACAGGGATGAGACAACCTACACCTTC. It yields the protein CASSPHRDETTYTF.

The chain recombines TRBV7-2 with TRBJ2-1, with D uncertain. Between the trimmed V and J ends, which lost 1 base and 10 bases, there was a span of 11 bases. Germline V gene data show CDR1 as SGHTA and CDR2 as FQGNSA. This CDR3 has 13 residues. CDR3 coding DNA: TGTGCCAGCAGCTTAGAGGGTCTGGGGGAGCAGTTCTTC. Amino acid sequence: CASSLEGLGEQFF.

V gene TRBV30 combines with J gene TRBJ1-2, with 7 bases that match TRBD1. Trimming removed 4 bases from V and 6 bases from J; junction bases left unmatched: 2. The CDR3 contains 11 residues. Germline V gene data show CDR1 as GTSNPN and CDR2 as SVGIG (reference sequence). CDR3 DNA: TGTGCCTGGACCGGACAGGATGGCTACACCTTC. It translates to CAWTGQDGYTF.

The chain has TRBV11-2 and TRBJ1-1; tentatively, D is TRBD1 (6 bases). The CDR3 loop spans 13 amino acids. The germline V gene has CDR1 SGHAT and CDR2 FQNNGV. Trimming stripped 7 bases from V and 9 bases from J, with 18 bases between. The CDR3 region is CASNPTGGLKAFF. CDR3 bases: TGTGCCAGCAACCCAACGGGGGGGCTCAAAGCTTTCTTT.

This chain links TRBV29-1 with TRBJ2-1; D is uncertain. The V gene lost 3 bases and the J gene lost 12 bases, with 12 bases spanning the gap. The CDR3 totals 11 residues. In germline, CDR1 is SQVTM, CDR2 ANQGSEA. CDR3 residues: CSVEAGWGQFF. CDR3 nucleotides: TGCAGCGTTGAGGCAGGATGGGGGCAGTTCTTC.

This chain uses TRBV5-1 with TRBJ1-1; D is unclear. The CDR3 spans 12 residues. Per the germline V gene, CDR1 is SGHRS and CDR2 is YFSETQ. V lost 0 bases and J 4 bases, leaving 4 bases between the germline ends. This chain's CDR3 is CASSLDSTEAFF. The CDR3 DNA is TGCGCCAGCAGCTTGGATAGCACTGAAGCTTTCTTT. The variable domain in full, with the rest retrieved from reference TRBV5-1 and TRBJ1-1, is KAGVTQTPRYLIKTRGQQVTLSCSPISGHRSVSWYQQTPGQGLQFLFEYFSETQRNKGNFPGRFSGRQFSNSRSEMNVSTLELGDSALYLCASSLDSTEAFFGQGTRLTVV.

The rearrangement joins TRBV28 to TRBJ2-2; TRBD2 aligns across 12 bases. After removal of 4 bases from V and 5 bases from J, the junction contained 23 bases not matched to a gene. CDR1 and CDR2 from the germline V gene are MDHEN and SYDVKM. This CDR3 comprises 22 residues. CDR3 DNA sequence: TGTGCCAGCAGTTCCTGGAGAGGGGTTGCCCTAGCGGGAGGGCCGGGGACCGGGGAGCTGTTTTTT. Its protein is CASSSWRGVALAGGPGTGELFF.

The chain uses TRBV27 and TRBJ2-5; D not certain. The CDR3 consists of 13 residues. The ends were cut back, 3 bases at V and 3 bases at J, with 8 bases in the middle. Germline CDR1 reads MNHEY; CDR2 reads SMNVEV (reference sequence). The CDR3: CASSLVNKETQYF. CDR3 DNA sequence: TGTGCCAGCAGTTTGGTCAACAAAGAGACCCAGTACTTC.

The rearrangement joins TRBV7-9 to TRBJ1-1, with D possibly being TRBD1 (5 bases). V was clipped by 0 bases and J by 0 bases, with 8 bases between them. The CDR3 is made up of 15 amino acids. Looked up from germline, CDR1 is SEHNR and CDR2 is FQNEAQ (reference sequence). The CDR3 protein is CASSLAGGLNTEAFF. As DNA, the CDR3 is TGTGCCAGCAGCTTAGCGGGGGGACTGAACACTGAAGCTTTCTTT. The variable domain in full, completed from reference TRBV7-9 and TRBJ1-1, reads DTGVSQNPRHKITKRGQNVTFRCDPISEHNRLYWYRQTLGQGPEFLTYFQNEAQLEKSRLLSDRFSAERPKGSFSTLEIQRTEQGDSAMYLCASSLAGGLNTEAFFGQGTRLTVV.

The chain is built from TRBV5-1 and TRBJ1-4, with 7 nucleotides matching TRBD1. From germline, CDR1 is SGHRS and CDR2 YFSETQ. The CDR3 is 14 residues long. With V trimmed by 2 bases and J by 6 bases, 4 bases remained unmatched. The CDR3 loop is CASSFGTDYEKLFF. The CDR3 coding sequence is TGCGCCAGCAGCTTCGGGACAGACTATGAAAAACTGTTTTTT.

The chain couples TRBV2 to TRBJ1-5, with 8 bases aligning to TRBD1. Trimming removed 5 bases from V and 0 bases from J; junction bases left unmatched: 12. The germline gives CDR1 SNHLY, CDR2 FYNNEI. The CDR3 is 18 residues long. CDR3: CASSSDRVLFYSNQPQHF. CDR3 nucleotides: TGTGCCAGCAGTTCGGACAGGGTTCTTTTCTATAGCAATCAGCCCCAGCATTTT.

The gene calls are TRBV14 and TRBJ2-3; 7 bases match TRBD1. Germline CDR1 is SGHDN and CDR2 is FVKESK. Unmatched junction bases numbered 5, after V lost 4 bases and J lost 1 base. This CDR3 has 15 amino acids. For the CDR3, the DNA is TGTGCCAGCAGCCTGAGACAGGGTGGCACAGATACGCAGTATTTT. Residues: CASSLRQGGTDTQYF.

This chain joins TRBV25-1 and TRBJ1-3, with 8 positions matching TRBD1. The germline V gene has CDR1 MGHDK and CDR2 SYGVNS. V shed 3 bases, J shed 2 bases, and the junction held 6 bases outside the gene matches. This CDR3 comprises 16 residues. The CDR3 nucleotides read TGTGCCAGCAGTGACGGGACAGGACAGCCTGGAAACACCATATATTTT. This encodes CASSDGTGQPGNTIYF.

The chain has TRBV27 and TRBJ1-1; D is unclear. Trimming cost V 4 bases and J 3 bases, with 3 bases left between them. Per germline, CDR1 MNHEY and CDR2 SMNVEV (reference sequence). The CDR3 spans 11 residues. The CDR3 loop reads CASSSYTEAFF. The DNA of the CDR3 is TGTGCCAGCAGTTCCTACACTGAAGCTTTCTTT.

The chain joins TRBV6-5 to TRBJ1-2; D might be TRBD1 (6 bases). The germline V and J ends were trimmed by 6 bases and 4 bases, with 12 bases remaining between them. Germline lookup yields CDR1 MNHEY and CDR2 SVGAGI. CDR3 length equals 13 residues. Here the CDR3 reads CASRTGYGYGYTF. The CDR3 DNA reads TGTGCCAGCAGAACAGGGTACGGCTATGGCTACACCTTC.

This chain uses TRBV2 with TRBJ2-2; D uncertain. The V end was cut by 7 bases, the J end by 2 bases, with 8 bases between. Germline-derived CDR1 and CDR2 are SNHLY and FYNNEI. The CDR3 sequence is 13 residues long. As DNA, the CDR3 is TGTGCCAGCATCGGGTTTAACACCGGGGAGCTGTTTTTT. Its translation: CASIGFNTGELFF.

This sequence joins TRBV4-3 and TRBJ2-6; the D is unclear. This CDR3 has 13 residues. The V end lost 2 bases, the J end lost 2 bases, and 1 base lay between the germline ends. Germline CDR1 and CDR2: LGHNA and YSLEER. DNA of the CDR3: TGCGCCAGCAGCCAAACTGGGGCCAACGTCCTGACTTTC. As protein: CASSQTGANVLTF.

The rearrangement links TRBV4-3 to TRBJ2-1; 9 positions agree with TRBD2. Germline values: CDR1 LGHNA, CDR2 YSLEER. The CDR3 is 15 amino acids. V lost 0 bases, J lost 6 bases, and 3 bases stayed unmatched. Written as DNA, the CDR3 is TGCGCCAGCAGCCAAGATGGTAGCGGGAGCAATGAGCAGTTCTTC. Its translation is CASSQDGSGSNEQFF.